These T cell receptor beta chains were read from a single sample in a study of blood T cells in healthy people across ages. Via MiXCR, TCRdb re-called the 5' RACE reads, giving one row per CDR3 protein. The table records roughly 1,500,000 distinct CDR3 sequences, roughly 32% of them present only once. What was sequenced was blood. These receptors came from a woman in her twenties or thirties in good health. Each CDR3 is given with its conserved first and last residue. A D gene is named only where the DNA matches it firmly. Where a row states a size, it is once, few, many or the class of an expanded clone; other rows omit it.

d_call j_call clone_size v_call cdr3_length cdr3_nt cdr3_aa
. TRBJ2-1 many TRBV6-6 13 TGTGCCAGCAGACCCGGGGGTAACAATGAGCAGTTCTTC CASRPGGNNEQFF
. TRBJ2-7 few TRBV7-3 16 TGTGCCAGCAGCTTAACGAGGGCAGGGGGGTCCTACGAGCAGTACTTC CASSLTRAGGSYEQYF
TRBD1 TRBJ2-7 few TRBV2 13 TGTGCCAGCAGTGACAGGGGGTACTACGAGCAGTACTTC CASSDRGYYEQYF
. TRBJ2-1 few TRBV20-1 16 TGCAGTGCTAGAGGCGGGGATCAAAGGTCCTACAATGAGCAGTTCTTC CSARGGDQRSYNEQFF
. TRBJ2-1 few TRBV10-3 14 TGTGCCATCAGTGAACAGGGACTTCCCAATGAGCAGTTCTTC CAISEQGLPNEQFF
. TRBJ1-1 . TRBV7-9 12 TGTGCCAGCAGCTTAGGGGGGTCAAAGGCTTTCTTT CASSLGGSKAFF
. TRBJ2-2 . TRBV10-3 14 TGTGCCATCAGCCGGGACTTACCCACCGGGGAGCTGTTTTTT CAISRDLPTGELFF
TRBD2 TRBJ2-3 . TRBV5-1 17 TGCGCCAGCAGTTCAGGATTAGCGGGGGGTAAGACAGATACGCAGTATTTT CASSSGLAGGKTDTQYF
. TRBJ1-2 . TRBV2 15 TGTGCCAGCAGGGAACGGGACCCGCCTAACTATGGCTACACCTTC CASRERDPPNYGYTF
. TRBJ2-3 . TRBV12-3/TRBV12-4 12 TGTGCCAGCAGTTTAAGAGGGCAGCGTCTGTATTTT CASSLRGQRLYF
TRBD1 TRBJ1-4 . TRBV6-6 15 TGTGCCAACAGTCGACAGGGGGCGGCTAATGAAAAACTGTTTTTT CANSRQGAANEKLFF
TRBD1 TRBJ1-6 few TRBV7-9 16 TGTGCCAGCAGCTTAGCCGACGGGACAGGGCGTTCACCCCTCCACTTT CASSLADGTGRSPLHF
. TRBJ1-5 once TRBV12-3/TRBV12-4 12 TGTGCCAGCAGGGCGGGACATCAGCCCCAGCATTTT CASRAGHQPQHF
TRBD1 TRBJ2-3 few TRBV6-1 20 TGTGCCAGCAGTGACTTATTAACAGGGGGCGACTCGATTTTGCCAGATACGCAGTATTTT CASSDLLTGGDSILPDTQYF
TRBD1 TRBJ2-7 few TRBV5-1 13 TGCGCCAGCAGCTGGACAGGTACGGGGGAGCAGTACTTC CASSWTGTGEQYF
TRBD2 TRBJ2-5 . TRBV20-1 13 TGCAGTGCTGGGGGACTAACCCAAGAGACCCAGTACTTC CSAGGLTQETQYF
TRBD2 TRBJ2-2 once TRBV20-1 16 TGCAGTGCTAGAGATCGGGAGGGACGCGACACCGGGGAGCTGTTTTTT CSARDREGRDTGELFF
. TRBJ1-4 . TRBV6-1 13 TGTGCCAGCAGTGACTGGGACGTGTCCAAACTGTTTTTT CASSDWDVSKLFF
. TRBJ2-1 many TRBV29-1 9 TGCAGCGTAGGCGATGAGCAGTTCTTC CSVGDEQFF
. TRBJ2-7 . TRBV15 16 TGTGCCACCAGCGAGGGCTACCTAGCTGTTCCCTACGAGCAGTACTTC CATSEGYLAVPYEQYF
TRBD2 TRBJ2-7 . TRBV29-1 15 TGCAGCGTTGTAGGCGGTAGCGGGAGCTCCTACGAGCAGTACTTC CSVVGGSGSSYEQYF
. TRBJ2-5 few TRBV4-1 16 TGCGCCAGCAGCTCCCTCGGGGTGTCCGTGGGGGAGACCCAGTACTTC CASSSLGVSVGETQYF
TRBD2 TRBJ2-1 many TRBV20-1 12 TGCAGTGCTCAGCGGGGTGGGAATGAGCAGTTCTTC CSAQRGGNEQFF
TRBD2 TRBJ2-5 . TRBV27 15 TGTGCCAGCCGCGGGCGGGGCGGGGGTTGGGAGACCCAGTACTTC CASRGRGGGWETQYF
. TRBJ2-6 . TRBV15 15 TGTGCCACCAGCAGAGATTTTATTGGGGCCAACGTCCTGACTTTC CATSRDFIGANVLTF
TRBD1 TRBJ1-1 few TRBV4-2 19 TGTGCCAGCAGCCAAGACCGGGCTGGGACAGGGGGCGTGAACACTGAAGCTTTCTTT CASSQDRAGTGGVNTEAFF
. TRBJ2-2 . TRBV7-2 16 TGTGCCAGCAGCCTCCGGGACTCACCTAACACCGGGGAGCTGTTTTTT CASSLRDSPNTGELFF
. TRBJ2-2 . TRBV10-3 16 TGTGCCATCAGTGCGGTCCGGGCGGGGTCCACCGGGGAGCTGTTTTTT CAISAVRAGSTGELFF
. TRBJ1-2 many TRBV7-2 13 TGTGCCAGCAGCTCAGACAGCCTTTATGGCTACACCTTC CASSSDSLYGYTF
. TRBJ1-1 many TRBV5-1 15 TGCGCCAGCAGCGAGCTTAGTACCGGAGGGACTGAAGCTTTCTTT CASSELSTGGTEAFF
TRBD1 TRBJ2-3 . TRBV4-1 17 TGCGCCAGCAGCCACAACCCCCGGACAGGGGGCACAGATACGCAGTATTTT CASSHNPRTGGTDTQYF
. TRBJ2-1 . TRBV7-2 14 TGTGCCAGCATCAGCGGGCACTCCTGCAATGAGCAGTTCTTC CASISGHSCNEQFF
. TRBJ2-5 . TRBV28 14 TGTGCCAGCATCCGAGGGGGGGCCAGCGAGACCCAGTACTTC CASIRGGASETQYF
TRBD1 TRBJ2-2 . TRBV24-1 18 TGTGCCACCAGTGATTGGATCTGGGACAGGGGGAACACCGGGGAGCTGTTTTTT CATSDWIWDRGNTGELFF
TRBD1 TRBJ2-5 many TRBV29-1 13 TGCAGCGTGAAGGGACAGACTCAAGAGACCCAGTACTTC CSVKGQTQETQYF
. TRBJ1-1 few TRBV5-1 16 TGCGCCAGCAGAATCGGAACGGCCAGTTTGAACACTGAAGCTTTCTTT CASRIGTASLNTEAFF
TRBD2 TRBJ2-5 few TRBV13 16 TGTGCCAGCAGCTCCTGGGATAGCGGGGTTCAAGAGACCCAGTACTTC CASSSWDSGVQETQYF
. TRBJ1-2 . TRBV3-1 14 TGTGCCAGCAGCTCCACGGGGAGGTACTTTGGCTACACCTTC CASSSTGRYFGYTF
. TRBJ1-5 few TRBV20-1 13 TGCAGTGCTAGGTTAGGGGCCAATCAGCCCCAGCATTTT CSARLGANQPQHF
. TRBJ2-7 . TRBV9 14 TGTGCCAGCAGCGTAGCTATAGGGTCCGACGAGCAGTACTTC CASSVAIGSDEQYF
. TRBJ2-3 . TRBV7-2 16 TGTGCCAGCAGCTTAGTGTCGTCGAGCAACTCAGATACGCAGTATTTT CASSLVSSSNSDTQYF
. TRBJ1-1 once TRBV12-3/TRBV12-4 15 TGTGCCAGCAGTTTGACAGGCTATATGAACACTGAAGCTTTCTTT CASSLTGYMNTEAFF
. TRBJ2-6 many TRBV5-1 17 TGCGCCAGCTGTAGTACTACAGGGTACTCTGGGGCCAACGTCCTGACTTTC CASCSTTGYSGANVLTF
. TRBJ2-1 . TRBV6-1 15 TGTGCCAGCAGCCGGACCGAGAGCTCCTACAATGAGCAGTTCTTC CASSRTESSYNEQFF
. TRBJ2-1 many TRBV7-8 15 TGTGCCAGCAGCTCTTCGGGACCCTCCTACAATGAGCAGTTCTTC CASSSSGPSYNEQFF
. TRBJ1-5 . TRBV19 13 TGTGCCAGTAGTATAGTTCCGACGGGGCCCCAGCATTTT CASSIVPTGPQHF
. TRBJ2-1 . TRBV15 15 TGTGCCACCAGCAGAGATCTACAGGGCTACAATGAGCAGTTCTTC CATSRDLQGYNEQFF
. TRBJ1-2 . TRBV4-1 15 TGCGCCAGCAGCCAGGGTTGGGGCGCCGCGGGTGGCTACACCTTC CASSQGWGAAGGYTF
TRBD1 TRBJ2-5 few TRBV10-2 14 TGCGCCAGCAGGGGGACAGGGGTTGGAGAGACCCAGTACTTC CASRGTGVGETQYF